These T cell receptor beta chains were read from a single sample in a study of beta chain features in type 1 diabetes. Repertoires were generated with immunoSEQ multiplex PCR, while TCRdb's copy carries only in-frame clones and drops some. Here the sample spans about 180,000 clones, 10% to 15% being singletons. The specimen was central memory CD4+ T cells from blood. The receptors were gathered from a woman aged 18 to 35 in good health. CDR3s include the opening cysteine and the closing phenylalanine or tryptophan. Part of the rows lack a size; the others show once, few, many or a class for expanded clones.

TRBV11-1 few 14 CASSFLEGAGELFF
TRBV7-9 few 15 CASSRTGGAGDTQYF
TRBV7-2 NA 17 CASSLWASGRGTDTQYF
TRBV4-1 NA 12 CASSQTGETQYF
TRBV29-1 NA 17 CSGRIVDRPTSTDTQYF
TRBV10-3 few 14 CAIRGTADTYEQYF
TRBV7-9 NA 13 CASSPPLNTEAFF
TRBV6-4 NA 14 CASSREGDNNEQFF
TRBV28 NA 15 CASSSPGDPPYEQYF
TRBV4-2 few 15 CASSQAAGTGHEQYF
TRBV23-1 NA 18 CASSQIREASIPGYEQYF
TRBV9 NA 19 CASSVEGISGGSLIDEQYF
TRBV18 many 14 CASSPPSRGETQYF
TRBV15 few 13 CATSGQGRQPQHF
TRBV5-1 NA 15 CASSLEAGRADTQYF
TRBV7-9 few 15 CASSQGFDLNQPQHF
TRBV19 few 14 CATRRDSNSYEQYF
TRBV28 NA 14 CASRGTGASYEQYF
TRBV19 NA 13 CASTVGRGNGYTF
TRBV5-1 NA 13 CASADRDYNEQFF
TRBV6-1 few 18 CASSEVAGGSFMNTEAFF
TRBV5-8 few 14 CASSLGQVQDTQYF
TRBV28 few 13 CASSVWSSYEQYF
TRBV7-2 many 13 CASSHDSQETQYF
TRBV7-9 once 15 CASSLVASGRNEQFF
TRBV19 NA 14 CASTGSAGANVLTF
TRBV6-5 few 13 CASSPPGTYEQYF
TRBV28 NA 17 CASSFSGQGRGNTEAFF
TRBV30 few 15 CAWSVQSGKTDTQYF
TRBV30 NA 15 CAWSSTTGPNEKLFF
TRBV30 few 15 CAWSLGLGSSYEQYF
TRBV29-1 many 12 CSVESSSDTQYF
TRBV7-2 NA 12 CASSLDRGTQYF
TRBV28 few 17 CASSTRTEGKMNTEAFF
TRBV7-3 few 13 CASSFHRNTEAFF
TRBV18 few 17 CASSPPRTGAAKNIQYF
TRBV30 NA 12 CAWSVRGTEAFF
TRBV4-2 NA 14 CASSQGSFGEPQHF
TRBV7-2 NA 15 CASSTPRRGSDIQYF
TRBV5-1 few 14 CASSPSSSSYEQYF
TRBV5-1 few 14 CASSLGQGYNEQFF
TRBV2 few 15 CASSERRQGTYEQFF